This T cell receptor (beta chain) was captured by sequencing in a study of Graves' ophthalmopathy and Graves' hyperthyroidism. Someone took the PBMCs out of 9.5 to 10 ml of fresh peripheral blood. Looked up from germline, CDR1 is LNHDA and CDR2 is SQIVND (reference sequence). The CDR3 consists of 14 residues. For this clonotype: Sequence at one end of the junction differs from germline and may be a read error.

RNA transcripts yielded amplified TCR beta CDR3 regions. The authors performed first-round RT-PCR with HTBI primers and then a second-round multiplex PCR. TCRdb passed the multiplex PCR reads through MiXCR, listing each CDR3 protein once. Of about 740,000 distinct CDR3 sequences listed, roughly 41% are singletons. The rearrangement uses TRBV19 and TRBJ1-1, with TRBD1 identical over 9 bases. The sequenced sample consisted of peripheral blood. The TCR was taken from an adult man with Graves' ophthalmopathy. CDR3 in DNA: TGTGTCAGTAGCCTACAGGGGGCGAACACTGAAGCTTTCTTT. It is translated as CVSSLQGANTEAFF.